This T cell receptor (beta chain) was observed in a study of identical twins (TCRdb year 2016). Regarding the complete study: TCR alpha and beta repertoires from monozygotic twins, unrelated adults of various ages and cord blood were deep-sequenced to test whether fetal clonotypes persist. To rule out contamination, the twin experiments were replicated at different times with different library preparation protocols. Study-wide findings and limitations: In monozygotic twins, recombination models systematically underestimated out-of-frame TCR alpha sharing, but the models matched the sharing seen between unrelated individuals. Zero-insertion analyses could be partly confounded by invariant T cells such as MAIT and iNKT, though diverse VJ usage argued against such confounding for most clonotypes. Compared with coincidental sharing between unrelated individuals, an excess of low generation-probability sequences was observed among out-of-frame TCR alpha sequences shared between twins. Abundant cord blood beta clonotypes carried fewer insertions; young adult naive repertoires showed a weaker similar trend, while memory repertoires showed none. A weaker excess of twin sharing was found in beta out-of-frame sequences because the signal-to-noise ratio was lowered by fewer shared sequences. Conclusions relied on cross-sectional statistical analysis, since the same donors could not be followed over many years.

The CDR3 holds 16 amino acids from the cysteine to the phenylalanine. Just the 48-base CDR3 DNA is kept, in frame starting at base 1. V and J are trimmed by 0 bases and 4 bases, and the gene matches miss 9 bases of the junction. CDR1 and CDR2 (SGDLS, YYNGEE) derive from the germline V gene. In regard to this clonotype: The target of this receptor is not known. Base qualities are not provided; no much larger clone lies one nucleotide away.

Libraries were prepared through 5' RACE. TCRdb names Illumina HiSeq 2000 as the instrument used. A universal primer binding site was added through template switching, and the final cDNA carried a unique molecular identifier so that TCR cDNA molecules could be counted accurately. Specific primers in the conserved constant-segment region were used to synthesize first-strand cDNA for the TCR alpha and beta chains. To control for contamination, every cDNA library was double barcoded, receiving both a SMART-Mk sample barcode and Illumina barcodes. TruSeq adapter sequences along with Illumina sample barcodes were introduced in two successive PCR steps. TCR alpha and beta cDNA libraries were sequenced on the Illumina HiSeq platform with custom primers. Regarding the original processing steps: MiGEC processed the raw reads to extract unique molecular identifiers, while MiXCR was used to determine the CDR3 positions. Recombination models were inferred per individual with the repgenHMM and IGoR tools using an EM algorithm. Shared clonotype analysis was performed with the tcR package in R, normalizing sharing by the product of cloneset sizes. Out-of-frame nonproductive sequences were analyzed to study raw recombination free of thymic and clonal selection effects. TCRdb ran its own pipeline on the public reads, namely fastp trimming at Q25 and MiXCR clone calling, and kept in-frame beta chains. Rows are combined by CDR3 protein, so each entry shows the most common genes and DNA. These V and J calls rely on TCRdb rather than the paper's analysis. The sample yields roughly 490,000 distinct CDR3 sequences; over 11% were counted once. The leading ten clones occupy 0.8% to 1% of the sample.

Every donor in the study was a healthy Caucasian. Three pairs of female monozygotic twins, all aged roughly 18 to 29 years, were included in the twin cohort. Positive isolation kits from Invitrogen were used to isolate CD4+ and CD8+ T cell populations. This same sample was also taken into another study, of yellow fever vaccine responses in identical twins. As that second study puts it: According to the authors, the vaccine-induced T cell response in identical twins seemed to be partly convergent and partly specific to each individual. In the study, vaccine-responding T cell clones were precisely tracked in identical twins.

This receptor was obtained from a woman aged 18 to 35 in good health. Recombination joined TRBV9 with TRBJ2-7; 8 middle bases align to TRBD2. Material: CD4+ T cells sorted from blood. The CDR3 amino acid sequence is: CASSVAASGGLYEQYF. The nucleotides read TGTGCCAGCAGCGTAGCTGCATCGGGGGGGCTGTACGAGCAGTACTTC.